The sequence of this TCR beta chain was determined in a study of OX40 agonist ivuxolimab in advanced cancers. As for the study in general: Mean age approximately 66 years, range roughly 20 to 85; approximately 80% male.

This clone appeared once. Its antigen is unknown. The CDR3 covers 12 residues. Per the germline V gene, CDR1 is SQVTM and CDR2 is ANQGSEA. The V and J ends lost 6 bases and 0 bases respectively, with 7 bases between them. Data came from immunoSEQ multiplex PCR; TCRdb stores just in-frame clones and leaves some out. The table shows approximately 91,000 clones, with roughly 87% occurring only once. Study findings and constraints: Average numbers of expanded clones were greater in CD8+ T cells than in CD4+.

Material: CD4+ or CD8+ T cells sorted from blood, obtained in a trial of the OX40 agonist ivuxolimab. The TCR was taken from an adult with an advanced solid tumor such as melanoma, head and neck, liver or kidney cancer. This chain joins TRBV29-1 and TRBJ2-3; D gene ambiguous. CDR3 sequence reads: CSVRISTDTQYF. The CDR3 bases are TGCAGCGTGCGAATTAGCACAGATACGCAGTATTTT.